A selection of T cell receptor beta chains follows, all from one sample in a study of technical replicates of blood from a handful of donors. Here immunoSEQ multiplex PCR was the method, and the copy in TCRdb shows in-frame clones only, minus some. Of 80,000 or so clones in the sample, about 81% were seen once. The sequencing sample was made of PBMCs. These receptors came from a human donor in good health. Some clones in this sample may be carry-over from other donors' samples. CDR3s include the opening cysteine and the closing phenylalanine or tryptophan. The D gene is left open where the match is weak. Expanded clones are given a class, and other clones once, few, many or no size at all.

j_call v_call d_call clone_size cdr3_nt cdr3_aa
TRBJ2-6 TRBV15 TRBD2 . TGTGCCACCAGTAGCGGGAGCGGGGCCAACGTCCTGACTTTC CATSSGSGANVLTF
TRBJ1-1 TRBV15 TRBD1 . TGTGCCACCAGCAGGGACAGGGTGAACACTGAAGCTTTCTTT CATSRDRVNTEAFF
TRBJ1-3 TRBV2 . . TGTGCCACATCTAAAACAGGGCTCATCCTCTCTGGAAACACCATATATTTT CATSKTGLILSGNTIYF
TRBJ1-1 TRBV9 TRBD1 few TGTGCCAGCAGCGCCGGGGGACAGGGGAGGACTGAAGCTTTCTTT CASSAGGQGRTEAFF
TRBJ2-1 TRBV2 . . TGTGCCAGCAGTGTTCTAGCGTACAATGAGCAGTTCTTC CASSVLAYNEQFF
TRBJ2-3 TRBV7-2 . . TGTGCCAGCAGCTTTATAGGGGACACAGATACGCAGTATTTT CASSFIGDTDTQYF
TRBJ2-1 TRBV6-6 . . TGTGCCAGCAGCCCCGTTAGAGCCTACAATGAGCAGTTCTTC CASSPVRAYNEQFF
TRBJ1-5 TRBV6-1 TRBD1 . TGTGCCAGCAGTGCCGGACAGGGTGCCAATCAGCCCCAGCATTTT CASSAGQGANQPQHF
TRBJ1-1 TRBV21-1 . . TGTGCCCCAGTGACGTTTGATCAGGAAAACACTGAAGCTTTCTTT CAPVTFDQENTEAFF
TRBJ2-7 TRBV20-1 . . TGCAGTGCTTCTCCGGGATCCAAGGCGCACTTC CSASPGSKAHF
TRBJ2-7 TRBV7-9 TRBD1 . TGTGCCAGCAGCTTAGCGGACGGACAGGGGTACGAGCAGTACTTC CASSLADGQGYEQYF
TRBJ2-7 TRBV9 . . TGTGCCAGCGGTGGGACATCCGAATCCTACGAGCAGTACTTC CASGGTSESYEQYF
TRBJ1-4 TRBV4-2 TRBD1 . TGTGCCAGCAGCCAAGGGGGACAGGGCCATAAACTGTTTTTT CASSQGGQGHKLFF
TRBJ1-1 TRBV5-1 . . TGCGCCAGCAGCTTGTCTGCCACAATGAACACTGAAGCTTTCTTT CASSLSATMNTEAFF
TRBJ1-5 TRBV10-3 . . TGTGCCATCAGTGAGTCGATAGTTAATCAGCCCCAGCATTTT CAISESIVNQPQHF
TRBJ2-5 TRBV5-1 . . TGCGCCAGCAGCTGGGGGGATAGAAGCTCAGAGACCCAGTACTTC CASSWGDRSSETQYF
TRBJ1-1 TRBV4-3 . . TGCGCCAGCAGCCGGTCGTATGAAGGGGACACTGAAGCTTTCTTT CASSRSYEGDTEAFF
TRBJ2-2 TRBV6-5 TRBD2 . TGTGCCAGCAGTTACTCAACTAGCGGGACCGGGGAGCTGTTTTTT CASSYSTSGTGELFF
TRBJ2-7 TRBV7-2 TRBD2 . TGTGCCAGCAGCTTAGTACCTAGCGGGGGGGCAACCTCCTACGAGCAGTACTTC CASSLVPSGGATSYEQYF
TRBJ2-3 TRBV9 TRBD2 . TGTGCCAGCAGCGTTTCTAGCGGGATGACAGATACGCAGTATTTT CASSVSSGMTDTQYF
TRBJ2-1 TRBV4-1 . . TGCGCCAGCAGCCAAGTTTCGACAGGCCAAAGGGCTAAGCAGTTCTTC CASSQVSTGQRAKQFF
TRBJ2-7 TRBV2 . . TGTGCCAGCAGTGCGGGGTACGAGCAGTACTTC CASSAGYEQYF
TRBJ1-1 TRBV20-1 . . TGCAGTGCTCAGGGTATGACTGAAGCTTTCTTT CSAQGMTEAFF
TRBJ2-1 TRBV11-3 . . TGTGCCAGCAGCTTAGGGGCCCAGGAGCAGTTCTTC CASSLGAQEQFF
TRBJ2-7 TRBV4-2 TRBD2 . TGTGCCAGCAGCCAAGATCTTCTAGCGGGAGCCTACGAGCAGTACTTC CASSQDLLAGAYEQYF
TRBJ1-2 TRBV29-1 . . TGCAGCGTCGACCCTACGGGGGGCTACACCTTC CSVDPTGGYTF
TRBJ2-5 TRBV9 . . TGTGCCAGCAGCGCCGGGACAAGGGTCCAAGAGACCCAGTACTTC CASSAGTRVQETQYF
TRBJ1-1 TRBV10-3 . . TGTGCCATCAGTGAGTCGTCCCTGAGCACTGAAGCTTTCTTT CAISESSLSTEAFF
TRBJ2-5 TRBV25-1 . . TGTGCCAGCAGTGAACCCAAGGGGGAGACCCAGTACTTC CASSEPKGETQYF
TRBJ2-7 TRBV7-2 TRBD2 . TGTGCCAGCAGCTTAAGGCGGGGGGACTACGAGCAGTACTTC CASSLRRGDYEQYF
TRBJ2-6 TRBV5-4 . . TGTGCCAGCAGCTTGGTGCAGGGCGTATCCGGGGCCAACGTCCTGACTTTC CASSLVQGVSGANVLTF
TRBJ1-2 TRBV7-9 . . TGTGCCAGCAGCCCTAGGTCGGTTGGCTACACCTTC CASSPRSVGYTF
TRBJ2-7 TRBV19 . . TGTGCCAGTAGCCCTTTCGTCAGCTACGAGCAGTACTTC CASSPFVSYEQYF
TRBJ2-5 TRBV7-2 . . TGTGCCAGCAGCTTAAGCGGTCAAATACAAGAGACCCAGTACTTC CASSLSGQIQETQYF
TRBJ1-1 TRBV19 . few TGTGCCAGTAGTATCCGGGAGAACACTGAAGCTTTCTTT CASSIRENTEAFF
TRBJ1-6 TRBV7-9 TRBD1 . TGTGCCAGCAGCACAAGCGCCGGACAGGGGTTTTCACCCCTCCACTTT CASSTSAGQGFSPLHF
TRBJ1-4 TRBV2 TRBD1 . TGTGCCAGCAGTGCCCGGGACAGAAATGAAAAACTGTTTTTT CASSARDRNEKLFF
TRBJ1-2 TRBV9 TRBD1 once TGTGCCAGCAGAGGGGGACAGGACTATGGCTACACCTTC CASRGGQDYGYTF
TRBJ2-2 TRBV18 TRBD2 once TGTGCCAGCTCACCGGGGCTAGCGGGAGTGGCCGGGGAGCTGTTTTTT CASSPGLAGVAGELFF
TRBJ1-6 TRBV6-1 . . TGTGCCAGCAGTGAAAGGGGGTCCTCACCCCTCCACTTT CASSERGSSPLHF
TRBJ2-7 TRBV6-1 TRBD2 . TGTGCCAGCAGTGAAAGCCTAGCGGGAGTATACGAGCAGTACTTC CASSESLAGVYEQYF
TRBJ2-7 TRBV9 TRBD1 once TGTGCCAGCAGCGGGGGAGCCCGGGACAGGGGGCGGAACGAGCAGTACTTC CASSGGARDRGRNEQYF
TRBJ2-3 TRBV29-1 . . TGCAGCGTTGAACCCAGGGTATCAGATACGCAGTATTTT CSVEPRVSDTQYF